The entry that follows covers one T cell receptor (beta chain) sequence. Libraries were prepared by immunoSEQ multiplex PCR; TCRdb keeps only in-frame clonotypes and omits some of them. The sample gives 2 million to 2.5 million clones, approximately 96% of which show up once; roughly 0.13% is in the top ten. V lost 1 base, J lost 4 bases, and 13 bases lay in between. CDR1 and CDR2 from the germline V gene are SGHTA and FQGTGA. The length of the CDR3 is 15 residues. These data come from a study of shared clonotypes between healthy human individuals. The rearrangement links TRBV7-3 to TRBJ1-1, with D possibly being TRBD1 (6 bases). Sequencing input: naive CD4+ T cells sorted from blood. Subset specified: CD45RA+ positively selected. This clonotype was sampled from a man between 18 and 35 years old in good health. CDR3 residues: CASSLMTGAGTEAFF. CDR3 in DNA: TGTGCCAGCAGCTTAATGACAGGTGCGGGCACTGAAGCTTTCTTT.